Many counts were recorded for the clone carrying this T cell receptor beta chain. Its antigen is unknown. The V gene's germline CDR1 is MNHEY and CDR2 SVGEGT. V lost 2 bases and J lost 2, with 10 bases in between. The CDR3 extends over 14 amino acids. The data originate from a study of T-cell memory formation after mild COVID-19. Regarding the study as a whole: In pre-infection memory, a portion of responding clones appeared, which suggested that cross-reactive memory joined. Most CD4+ clones that shrank were in CM and EM, while CD8+ ones turned up in EMRA.

After 5'RACE with constant-segment primers, TCR alpha and TCR beta cDNA libraries carrying sample barcodes and UMIs were obtained. From the 5' RACE reads, TCRdb called clonotypes with MiXCR, one entry per CDR3 protein. The table shows fewer than 350,000 distinct CDR3 sequences, with roughly 17% occurring only once. J is TRBJ2-7 and V is TRBV6-2 or TRBV6-3, with D perhaps TRBD1 or TRBD2 (5 bases each). The clonotype was recovered from a man younger than 35 who had mild COVID-19 (a few samples of this study predate the infection). Cell type and time point are not known. The sequenced sample consisted of PBMCs or a T cell subset sorted from them (not recorded which). The CDR3 sequence: CASSYGTTTYEQYV. CDR3 nucleotide sequence: TGTGCCAGCAGTTACGGGACGACTACCTACGAGCAGTACGTC.